This TCR beta chain originates from a study of T cells generated in artificial thymic organoids. The CDR3 is 14 amino acids. Germline CDR1 MNHEY, CDR2 SMNVEV (reference sequence). The V and J ends lost 3 bases and 1 base respectively, with 7 bases between them. Semi-nested PCR with reverse primers in the TRAC or TRBC constant regions amplified each chain separately. TCRdb recomputed calls from the 5' RACE reads with MiXCR, one row per CDR3 protein. The data contain some 7,200 distinct CDR3 sequences, roughly 25% of them seen just once; the ten biggest clones take up approximately 3.3%. Organoids aggregated human HSPCs with DLL1-transduced murine MS5 stromal cells. Organoids were seeded with FACS-purified CD34+CD3- stem and progenitor cells depleted of residual T cells. Worth noting for this clonotype: Its specificity is unknown.

General study results and limits: Organoid-derived CD8 T cells had diversity comparable to thymic and blood naive cells.

The chain combines TRBV27 with TRBJ1-5; no reliable D call. This sequence was found in a human donor who gave cord blood stem cells for thymic organoid culture, a cardiac surgery patient who gave postnatal thymus, or a blood donor (not recorded which). The specimen sequenced was naive CD8+ T cells grown in artificial thymic organoids from cord blood stem and progenitor cells. Subset: CD3+TCRalphabeta+CD8SP T cells; for blood, CD45RO-CCR7+ naive CD8+ T cells. The CDR3, as DNA: TGTGCCAGCAGTTTCTCAGGCAGCAATCAGCCCCAGCATTTT. Residues: CASSFSGSNQPQHF.